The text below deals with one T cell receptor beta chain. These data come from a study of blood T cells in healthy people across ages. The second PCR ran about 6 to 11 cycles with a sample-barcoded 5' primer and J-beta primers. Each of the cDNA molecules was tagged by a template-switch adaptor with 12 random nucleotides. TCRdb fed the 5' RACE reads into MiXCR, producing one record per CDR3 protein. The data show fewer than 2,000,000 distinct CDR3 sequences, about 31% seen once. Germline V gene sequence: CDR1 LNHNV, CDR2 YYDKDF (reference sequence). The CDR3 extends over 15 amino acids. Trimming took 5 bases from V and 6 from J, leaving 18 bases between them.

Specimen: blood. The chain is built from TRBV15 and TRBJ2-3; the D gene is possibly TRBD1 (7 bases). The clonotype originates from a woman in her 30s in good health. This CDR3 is CATSLPGGRGDTQYF. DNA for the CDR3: TGTGCCACCAGCCTCCCAGGGGGGCGCGGCGATACGCAGTATTTT.